The 29 T cell receptor beta chains below all came from one sample that was sequenced in a study of blood T cell repertoires in COVID-19. Only in-frame clones appear in the TCRdb table, and some are missing; sequencing was by immunoSEQ multiplex PCR. The sample shows 140,000 or so clones, 88% of them seen only once. The sequenced sample consisted of peripheral blood. All receptors derive from a man between 60 and 75 years old with active or convalescent COVID-19.

The chain joins TRBV24-1 to TRBJ1-5, with TRBD1 matching over 7 bases. The CDR3 consists of 16 residues. V shed 4 bases and J 3 bases; nucleotides not matched to a gene: 8. CDR1 is KGHDR, CDR2 SFDVKD, per germline. DNA of the CDR3: TGTGCCACCAGTGAAAAAACAGGGGCTTTCAATCAGCCCCAGCATTTT. This translates into CATSEKTGAFNQPQHF.

The table lists this clone with a count of one. V and J are TRBV18 and TRBJ2-3; tentative D call: TRBD2 (6 bases). V lost 5 bases to trimming and J lost 5 bases, with 23 bases between them. This CDR3 region has 17 residues. Germline CDR1 KGHSH, CDR2 LQKENI. The CDR3 region is CASSTTGWRGFRDTQYF. The DNA for the CDR3 is TGTGCCAGCTCAACCACAGGATGGCGGGGCTTCAGAGATACGCAGTATTTT.

The chain joins TRBV28 to TRBJ2-5; D uncertain. V lost 6 bases, J lost 6 bases, and 20 bases lay in between. The CDR3 loop spans 15 amino acids. CDR1 is MDHEN and CDR2 is SYDVKM in the germline V gene. CDR3 amino acids: CASSSAPEVLQTQYF. CDR3 in DNA: TGTGCCAGCAGCTCGGCGCCCGAGGTCCTTCAGACCCAGTACTTC.

A single count supports this clone. The chain has TRBV28 and TRBJ1-4, with 7 bases identical to TRBD1. Germline-derived CDR1 and CDR2 are MDHEN and SYDVKM. V shed 7 bases, J shed 3 bases, and the junction held 11 bases outside the gene matches. The CDR3 length is 16 residues. CDR3 nucleotide sequence: TGTGCCAGCAAATCAGACAGGGTTACCCCTAATGAAAAACTGTTTTTT. This gives the protein CASKSDRVTPNEKLFF.

V is TRBV28 and J is TRBJ2-7; 12 bases fit TRBD2. Germline V lookup: CDR1 MDHEN, CDR2 SYDVKM. V lost 5 bases and J lost 6; bases outside the gene matches: 14. The CDR3 consists of 17 residues. CDR3 sequence (DNA): TGTGCCAGCAGTCCTATCCCGGCTAGCGGGAGGGCGGGCGAGCAGTACTTC. Translated: CASSPIPASGRAGEQYF.

The chain employs TRBV5-1 and TRBJ2-1; 11 nucleotides line up with TRBD2. This CDR3 is 15 amino acids long. The ends lost 4 bases at V and 8 bases at J; junction bases unmatched: 8. Germline-derived CDR1 and CDR2 are SGHRS and YFSETQ. CDR3 residues: CASSGTSGRGHEQFF. The CDR3 DNA reads as TGCGCCAGCAGCGGTACTAGCGGGAGAGGACATGAGCAGTTCTTC.

The gene calls are TRBV3-1 (or the pseudogene TRBV3-2) and TRBJ1-1; D might be TRBD1 (6 bases). V dropped 0 bases and J dropped 4 bases, with 12 bases sitting between them. The CDR3 contains 15 residues. The germline V gene encodes CDR1 LGHDT and CDR2 YNNKEL (reference sequence). Written as DNA, the CDR3 is TGTGCCAGCAGCCAAGAAAAGGTAGGGGGCACTGAAGCTTTCTTT. Protein product: CASSQEKVGGTEAFF.

The rearrangement joins TRBV28 to TRBJ1-2, with a possible D match to TRBD1 (6 bases). The CDR3 has 13 amino acids. The germline gives CDR1 MDHEN, CDR2 SYDVKM. The germline V and J ends were trimmed by 5 bases and 7 bases, with 14 bases remaining between them. The CDR3 DNA reads TGTGCCAGCAGTCCAACAGGGTCGTCTGGCTACACCTTC. Protein: CASSPTGSSGYTF.

V usage is TRBV29-1 and J usage is TRBJ2-1; 9 positions agree with TRBD2. Per the germline V gene, CDR1 is SQVTM and CDR2 is ANQGSEA. This CDR3 contains 19 residues. V gave up 0 bases and J gave up 6 bases; unmatched junction bases: 18. CDR3 region: CSVEDPFMRGISGSNEQFF. CDR3 DNA sequence: TGCAGCGTTGAAGATCCCTTCATGCGGGGAATTAGCGGGAGCAATGAGCAGTTCTTC.

The chain employs TRBV6-5 and TRBJ2-3, with D possibly being TRBD2 (6 bases). The CDR3 extends over 15 amino acids. The V end lost 7 bases, the J end lost 5 bases, and 19 bases lay between the germline ends. Looked up from germline, CDR1 is MNHEY and CDR2 is SVGAGI. The chain's CDR3 is CASKMGGIYEDTQYF. CDR3 DNA: TGTGCCAGCAAGATGGGCGGGATTTATGAAGATACGCAGTATTTT.

The chain recombines TRBV6-5 with TRBJ1-2, with 7 bases aligning to TRBD1. This CDR3 comprises 15 residues. Germline CDR1 reads MNHEY; CDR2 reads SVGAGI. Trimming at V came to 4 bases and at J to 2 bases, leaving 7 bases not matched to a gene. Here the CDR3 DNA reads TGTGCCAGCAGTTCCCTGGGACAGTGGAACTATGGCTACACCTTC. This sequence encodes CASSSLGQWNYGYTF.

This sequence joins TRBV6-5 and TRBJ2-3; 9 bases agree with TRBD1. This CDR3 is built from 15 residues. Trimming cost V 5 bases and J 4 bases; bases outside gene matches: 7. The germline gives CDR1 MNHEY, CDR2 SVGAGI. CDR3 in DNA: TGTGCCAGCAGTCTCCCGGGACAGGGCTCAGATACGCAGTATTTT. This gives the protein CASSLPGQGSDTQYF.

V gene TRBV2 combines with J gene TRBJ1-5; maybe TRBD1 (5 bases). V lost 2 bases to trimming and J lost 4 bases, with 9 bases between them. Germline V gene sequence: CDR1 SNHLY, CDR2 FYNNEI. The CDR3 totals 14 residues. CDR3 DNA: TGTGCCAGCAGTGAACAGGGAGGAAATCAGCCCCAGCATTTT. Translating it yields CASSEQGGNQPQHF.

V gene TRBV3-1 (or the pseudogene TRBV3-2) combines with J gene TRBJ2-7; D is possibly TRBD2 (6 bases). The germline gives CDR1 LGHDT, CDR2 YNNKEL (reference sequence). With 8 bases removed from V and 6 bases from J, the gap between germline ends came to 20 bases. The CDR3 runs to 14 residues. DNA for the CDR3: TGTGCCAGCGGGAGGAATCCGGACCCCTCCGAGCAGTACTTC. It specifies CASGRNPDPSEQYF.

The J gene is TRBJ2-7, the V gene TRBV14; weak D call: TRBD1 (6 bases). Per the germline V gene, CDR1 is SGHDN and CDR2 is FVKESK. The CDR3 has 15 amino acids. V was cut by 3 bases and J by 1 base, with 13 bases left in between. CDR3 residues: CASSHTGTRSYEQYF. The CDR3 bases are TGTGCCAGCAGCCACACCGGGACAAGATCCTACGAGCAGTACTTC.

V and J are TRBV5-1 and TRBJ1-4; D may be TRBD1 (5 bases). Germline assignment: CDR1 SGHRS and CDR2 YFSETQ. Trimming cost V 3 bases and J 0 bases, with 9 bases left between them. This CDR3 has 15 amino acids. DNA of the CDR3: TGCGCCAGCAGCTGGGGGACTGCAACTAATGAAAAACTGTTTTTT. Protein: CASSWGTATNEKLFF.

This clone was seen a handful of times. This sequence joins TRBV27 and TRBJ2-1; the match to TRBD2 covers 13 bases. J gave up 8 bases and V 5 bases, and 9 bases lay outside the gene matches. CDR3 length: 16 amino acids. Per the germline V gene, CDR1 is MNHEY and CDR2 is SMNVEV (reference sequence). In nucleotides, the CDR3 is TGTGCCAGCAGTCCCATACTAGCGGGAGGGTTTCATGAGCAGTTCTTC. Amino acids: CASSPILAGGFHEQFF.

This chain joins TRBV12-5 and TRBJ1-1; no clear D gene. CDR3 size: 14 residues. Trimming pared 2 bases from V and 1 base from J, leaving 8 bases between. The germline CDR1 and CDR2 sequences are LGHNT and FRNRAP. In nucleotides, the CDR3 is TGTGCTAGTGGTTTGAGTGGGAGGAACACTGAAGCTTTCTTT. This translates into CASGLSGRNTEAFF.

V and J are TRBV2 and TRBJ2-2, with 7 bases aligning to TRBD1. CDR3 length: 15 amino acids. Germline lookup yields CDR1 SNHLY and CDR2 FYNNEI. The trim removed 4 bases at V and 5 bases at J, leaving 7 bases unmatched. The CDR3 DNA follows: TGTGCCAGCAGTGGGGACAGAACGTGGACCGGGGAGCTGTTTTTT. Translation: CASSGDRTWTGELFF.

The genes are TRBV18 and TRBJ1-3; D gene unclear. Between the trimmed V and J ends, which lost 2 bases and 4 bases, there was a span of 9 bases. The germline V gene has CDR1 KGHSH and CDR2 LQKENI. The CDR3 runs to 14 residues. This chain's CDR3 is CASSPSGGGNTIYF. CDR3 bases: TGTGCCAGCTCACCATCCGGAGGCGGAAACACCATATATTTT.

The chain carries TRBV6-5 and TRBJ1-2; 11 bases line up with TRBD1. This CDR3 is built from 15 residues. J was trimmed by 2 bases and V by 5 bases; bases with no gene match: 4. CDR1 MNHEY and CDR2 SVGAGI come from the germline V gene. The CDR3 protein is CASSMGQGVNYGYTF. The CDR3 nucleotides read TGTGCCAGCAGTATGGGACAGGGGGTAAACTATGGCTACACCTTC.

The chain combines TRBV27 with TRBJ2-7; 7 bases fit TRBD1. Germline-derived CDR1 and CDR2 are MNHEY and SMNVEV (reference sequence). There are 14 residues in the CDR3. V shed 5 bases, J shed 3 bases, and the junction held 7 bases outside the gene matches. The CDR3 region has the DNA TGTGCCAGCAGTCCATCGGGACAGCTCTACGAGCAGTACTTC. This translates into CASSPSGQLYEQYF.

Worth noting for this clone: One end of the junction does not line up with germline, which may come from a read error. This rearrangement joins TRBV28 to TRBJ2-4; the match to TRBD1 covers 7 bases. Germline values: CDR1 MDHEN, CDR2 SYDVKM. The CDR3 totals 12 residues. The CDR3 DNA follows: TGTGCCAGCACCGAAGTGACAGGGACGATCTCCTTC. Translated: CASTEVTGTISF.

Comments on this clone: The CDR3 carries no conserved terminal phenylalanine or tryptophan, so it likely arises from a read error. The DNA is left out, because the CDR3 cannot be placed on it with certainty; the CDR3 is given as TCRdb lists it. The chain couples TRBV5-4 to TRBJ1-4; TRBD1, the table's D call, lacks a check against the DNA. Germline V gene sequence: CDR1 SGHNT, CDR2 YYREEE (reference sequence). With termini counted, the CDR3 has 12 amino acids. The CDR3 region is CASSTAQGVVSV.

The chain couples TRBV10-2 to TRBJ2-5, with 8 bases fitting TRBD2. Germline lookup yields CDR1 WSHSY and CDR2 SAAADI. Trimming cost V 0 bases and J 11 bases; bases outside gene matches: 5. This CDR3 has 13 residues. Here the CDR3 reads CASSESVRGAQYF. CDR3 in DNA: TGCGCCAGCAGTGAGTCCGTGCGGGGGGCTCAGTACTTC.

The chain employs TRBV11-2 and TRBJ2-3, with D perhaps matching TRBD1 (6 bases). The V and J ends lost 2 bases and 8 bases respectively, with 14 bases between them. Germline V gives CDR1 SGHAT, CDR2 FQNNGV. The CDR3 loop spans 14 amino acids. CDR3 amino acids: CASSLRTEKLTQYF. CDR3 bases: TGTGCCAGCAGCTTAAGGACAGAAAAACTTACGCAGTATTTT.

The chain carries TRBV11-2 and TRBJ1-3; perhaps TRBD1 as D (6 bases). Germline V gives CDR1 SGHAT, CDR2 FQNNGV. CDR3 length: 13 residues. V lost 4 bases to trimming and J lost 4 bases, with 8 bases between them. CDR3 loop: CASSSGQGNTIYF. DNA of the CDR3: TGTGCCAGCAGCTCCGGACAGGGAAACACCATATATTTT. The full variable domain, in which reference TRBV11-2 and TRBJ1-3 provide the parts outside the CDR3, is EAGVAQSPRYKIIEKRQSVAFWCNPISGHATLYWYQQILGQGPKLLIQFQNNGVVDDSQLPKDRFSAERLKGVDSTLKIQPAKLEDSAVYLCASSSGQGNTIYFGEGSWLTVV.

The CDR3 spells CASSLGQGGYSPLHF. In DNA, the CDR3 is TGTGCCAGCAGCTTGGGACAGGGTGGATATTCACCCCTCCACTTT. This chain uses TRBV5-6 with TRBJ1-6; 7 positions match TRBD1. V lost 0 bases, J lost 8 bases, and 5 bases stayed unmatched. This CDR3 has 15 residues. Germline CDR1 SGHDT, CDR2 YYEEEE.

The CDR3 loop is CASRPQGPGNTIYF. The CDR3 region has the DNA TGCGCCAGCAGACCACAGGGGCCTGGAAACACCATATATTTT. This rearrangement joins TRBV5-1 to TRBJ1-3; 7 nucleotides line up with TRBD1. The V and J ends lost 5 bases and 2 bases, in that order; junction bases with no gene match: 4. CDR1 is SGHRS and CDR2 is YFSETQ in the germline V gene. This CDR3 spans 14 amino acids.